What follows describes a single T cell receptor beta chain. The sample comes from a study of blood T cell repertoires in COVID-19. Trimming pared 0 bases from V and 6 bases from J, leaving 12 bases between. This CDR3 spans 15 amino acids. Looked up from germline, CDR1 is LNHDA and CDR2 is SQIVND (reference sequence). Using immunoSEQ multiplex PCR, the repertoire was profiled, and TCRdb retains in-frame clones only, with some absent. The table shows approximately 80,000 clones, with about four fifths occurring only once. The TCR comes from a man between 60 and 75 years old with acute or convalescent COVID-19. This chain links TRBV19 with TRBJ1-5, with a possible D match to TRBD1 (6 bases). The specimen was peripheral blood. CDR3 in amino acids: CASSIDTGYTQPQHF. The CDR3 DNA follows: TGTGCCAGTAGTATAGATACAGGGTATACTCAGCCCCAGCATTTT.